One sample yielded the 4 T cell receptor beta chains listed below, sequenced in a study of human CD8 memory T cell subsets. Researchers made TCR beta libraries via UMI-labeled 5' RACE. For each CDR3 protein, TCRdb gives one entry from its re-call of the 5' RACE reads, without DNA. This sample contains about 11,000 distinct CDR3 sequences. The sequencing input was CD8+ T cells from PBMCs. The receptor source for this set is a human donor in good health.

This clonotype is identified as medium-sized from frequency. This chain joins TRBV7-8 and TRBJ2-1; the D call from TCRdb, TRBD2, cannot be confirmed without DNA. Germline lookup yields CDR1 SGHVS and CDR2 FQNEAQ. This CDR3 is built from 14 residues. CDR3: CASSPRSPYNEQFF.

The genes are TRBV5-1 and TRBJ2-7; TCRdb's D call, TRBD1, is unchecked because there is no DNA. The CDR3 contains 14 residues. Germline assignment: CDR1 SGHRS and CDR2 YFSETQ. CDR3 sequence: CASSVGQGPDEQYF.

The chain uses TRBV12-3 or TRBV12-4 and TRBJ2-5; the TCRdb D gene call, TRBD1, has no DNA to confirm it. The CDR3 covers 14 residues. The CDR3 sequence: CASSLGTGRETQYF.

The chain uses TRBV4-3 and TRBJ2-1; TCRdb names TRBD2, which stays unverified in the absence of DNA. The length of the CDR3 is 16 residues. Germline CDR1 LGHNA, CDR2 YSLEER. This CDR3 is CASSQDTSGSRNEQFF.